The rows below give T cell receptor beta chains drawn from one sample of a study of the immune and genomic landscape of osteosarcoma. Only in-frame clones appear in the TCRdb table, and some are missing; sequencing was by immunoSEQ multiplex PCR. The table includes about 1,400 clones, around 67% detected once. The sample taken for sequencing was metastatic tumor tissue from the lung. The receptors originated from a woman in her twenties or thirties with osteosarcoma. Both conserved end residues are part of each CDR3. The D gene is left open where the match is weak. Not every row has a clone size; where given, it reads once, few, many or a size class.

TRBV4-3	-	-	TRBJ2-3	CATGDQGLTDTQYF	TGCGCCACGGGGGACCAGGGCCTCACAGATACGCAGTATTTT
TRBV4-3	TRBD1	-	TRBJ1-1	CASSPYGTGVLTEAFF	TGCGCCAGCAGCCCATACGGGACAGGGGTATTAACTGAAGCTTTCTTT
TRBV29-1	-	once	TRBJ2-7	CSVVFEGRPPYEQYF	TGCAGCGTTGTTTTCGAGGGCAGGCCCCCCTACGAGCAGTACTTC
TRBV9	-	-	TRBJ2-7	CASSVATGHVYEQYF	TGTGCCAGCAGCGTAGCTACGGGACACGTCTACGAGCAGTACTTC
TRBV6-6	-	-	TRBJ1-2	CASSYGQGVFTF	TGTGCCAGCAGTTACGGGCAGGGAGTATTCACCTTC
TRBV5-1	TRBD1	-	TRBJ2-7	CASSSGTGGGEQYF	TGCGCCAGCAGCTCCGGGACAGGGGGCGGCGAGCAGTACTTC
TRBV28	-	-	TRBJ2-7	CASSLAPDTSYEQYF	TGTGCCAGCAGTTTAGCCCCGGACACTTCCTACGAGCAGTACTTC
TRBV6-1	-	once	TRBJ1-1	CASKAAMNTEAFF	TGTGCCAGCAAGGCCGCTATGAACACTGAAGCTTTCTTT
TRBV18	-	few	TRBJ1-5	CASSPIDGDQPQHF	TGTGCCAGCTCACCAATTGACGGAGACCAGCCCCAGCATTTT
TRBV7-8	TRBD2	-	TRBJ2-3	CASSLAASVGGDTQYF	TGTGCCAGCAGCTTAGCCGCTAGCGTGGGGGGGGATACGCAGTATTTT
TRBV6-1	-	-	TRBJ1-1	CASSGALQGPNTEAFF	TGTGCCAGCAGTGGAGCCTTACAGGGTCCTAACACTGAAGCTTTCTTT
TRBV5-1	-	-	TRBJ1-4	CASSLGLGALEKLFF	TGCGCCAGCAGCTTGGGTCTGGGGGCACTTGAAAAACTGTTTTTT
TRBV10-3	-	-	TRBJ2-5	CAISESSQREETQYF	TGTGCCATCAGTGAGAGTAGTCAAAGGGAAGAGACCCAGTACTTC
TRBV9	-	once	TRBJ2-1	CASSVADLYNEQFF	TGTGCCAGCAGCGTAGCGGACTTGTACAATGAGCAGTTCTTC
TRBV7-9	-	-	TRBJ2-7	CASRATQGPSPYEQYF	TGTGCCAGCAGAGCAACGCAGGGCCCCTCGCCCTACGAGCAGTACTTC
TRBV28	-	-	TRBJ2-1	CASSLFIMRAGEQFF	TGTGCCAGCAGTTTATTCATAATGAGGGCAGGTGAGCAGTTCTTC
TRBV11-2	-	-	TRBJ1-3	CASSTPQGRPGNTIYF	TGTGCCAGCAGCACCCCCCAGGGCCGGCCTGGAAACACCATATATTTT
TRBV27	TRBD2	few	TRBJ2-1	CASSLHGLAGDNEQFF	TGTGCCAGCAGTCTCCACGGACTAGCGGGAGACAATGAGCAGTTCTTC
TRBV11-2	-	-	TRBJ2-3	CASSLTDTQYF	TGTGCCAGCAGCCTCACAGATACGCAGTATTTT
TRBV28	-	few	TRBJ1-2	CASSLVGPLYGYTF	TGTGCCAGCAGTTTAGTCGGGCCCCTCTATGGCTACACCTTC
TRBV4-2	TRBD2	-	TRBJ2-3	CASSQDPGVLAGADTQYF	TGTGCCAGCAGCCAAGACCCCGGGGTGCTAGCGGGAGCAGATACGCAGTATTTT
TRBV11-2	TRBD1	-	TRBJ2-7	CASTWGTGKIYEQYF	TGTGCCAGCACCTGGGGGACAGGGAAGATCTACGAGCAGTACTTC
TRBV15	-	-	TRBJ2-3	CATSRAQGVTDTQYF	TGTGCCACCAGCAGGGCCCAGGGTGTCACAGATACGCAGTATTTT